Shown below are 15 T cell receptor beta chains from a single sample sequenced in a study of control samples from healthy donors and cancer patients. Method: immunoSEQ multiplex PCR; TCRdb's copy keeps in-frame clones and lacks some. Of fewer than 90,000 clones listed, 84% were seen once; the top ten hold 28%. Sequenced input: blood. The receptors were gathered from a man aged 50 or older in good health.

The CDR3 region is CASRPSQTPYDEQFF. The CDR3, as DNA: TGTGCCAGCCGCCCCAGTCAGACACCATATGATGAGCAGTTCTTC. V and J are TRBV7-9 and TRBJ2-1; D call uncertain. There are 15 residues in the CDR3. The ends were cut back, 8 bases at V and 8 bases at J, with 22 bases in the middle. Germline CDR1 SEHNR, CDR2 FQNEAQ (reference sequence).

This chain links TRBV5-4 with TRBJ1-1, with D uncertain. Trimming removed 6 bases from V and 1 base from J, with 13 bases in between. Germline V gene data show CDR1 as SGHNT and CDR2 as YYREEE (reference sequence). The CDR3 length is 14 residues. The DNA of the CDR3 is TGTGCCAGCATGCTCAGCGTAGGGAACACTGAAGCTTTCTTT. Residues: CASMLSVGNTEAFF.

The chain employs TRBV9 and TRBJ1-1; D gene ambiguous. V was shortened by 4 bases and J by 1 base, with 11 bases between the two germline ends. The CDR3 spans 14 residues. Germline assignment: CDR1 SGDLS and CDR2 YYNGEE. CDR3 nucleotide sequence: TGTGCCAGCAGCCCACACCCGACGAACACTGAAGCTTTCTTT. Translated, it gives CASSPHPTNTEAFF.

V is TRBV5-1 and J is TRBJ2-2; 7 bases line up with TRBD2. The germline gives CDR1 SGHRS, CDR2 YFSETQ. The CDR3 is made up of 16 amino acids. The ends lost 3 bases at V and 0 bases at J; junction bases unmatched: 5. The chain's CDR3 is CASSWGRGTNTGELFF. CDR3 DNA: TGCGCCAGCAGCTGGGGGAGGGGTACGAACACCGGGGAGCTGTTTTTT. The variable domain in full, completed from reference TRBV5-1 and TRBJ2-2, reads KAGVTQTPRYLIKTRGQQVTLSCSPISGHRSVSWYQQTPGQGLQFLFEYFSETQRNKGNFPGRFSGRQFSNSRSEMNVSTLELGDSALYLCASSWGRGTNTGELFFGEGSRLTVL.

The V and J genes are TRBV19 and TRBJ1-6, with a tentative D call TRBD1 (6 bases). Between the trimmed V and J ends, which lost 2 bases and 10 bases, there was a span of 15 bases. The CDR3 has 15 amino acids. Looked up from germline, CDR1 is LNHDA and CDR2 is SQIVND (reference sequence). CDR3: CASSIQAGDGSPLHF. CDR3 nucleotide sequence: TGTGCCAGTAGTATACAGGCAGGGGACGGCTCACCCCTCCACTTT.

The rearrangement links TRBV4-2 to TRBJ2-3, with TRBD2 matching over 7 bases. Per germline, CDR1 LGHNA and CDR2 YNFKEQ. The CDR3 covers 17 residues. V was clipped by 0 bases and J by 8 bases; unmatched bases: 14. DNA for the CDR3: TGTGCCAGCAGCCAAGAGTTCGGCGGGAGTGGCGGGGTTACGCAGTATTTT. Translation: CASSQEFGGSGGVTQYF.

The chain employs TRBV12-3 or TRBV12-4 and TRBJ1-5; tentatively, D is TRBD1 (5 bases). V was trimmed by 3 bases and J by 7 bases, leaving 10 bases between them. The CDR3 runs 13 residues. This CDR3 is CASSLGGGQPQHF. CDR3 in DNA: TGTGCCAGCAGTTTGGGGGGAGGACAGCCCCAGCATTTT.

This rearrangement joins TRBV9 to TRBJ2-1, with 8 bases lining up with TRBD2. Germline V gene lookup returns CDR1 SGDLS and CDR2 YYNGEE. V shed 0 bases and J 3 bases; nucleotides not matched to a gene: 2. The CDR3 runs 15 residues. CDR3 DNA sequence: TGTGCCAGCAGCGTAGCGGGACTAGTCTACAATGAGCAGTTCTTC. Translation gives CASSVAGLVYNEQFF. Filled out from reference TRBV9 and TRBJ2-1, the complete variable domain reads DSGVTQTPKHLITATGQRVTLRCSPRSGDLSVYWYQQSLDQGLQFLIQYYNGEERAKGNILERFSAQQFPDLHSELNLSSLELGDSALYFCASSVAGLVYNEQFFGPGTRLTVL.

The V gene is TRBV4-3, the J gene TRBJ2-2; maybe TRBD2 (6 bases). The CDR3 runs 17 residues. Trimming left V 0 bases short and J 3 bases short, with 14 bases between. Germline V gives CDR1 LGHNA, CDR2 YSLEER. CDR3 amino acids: CASSQDEQRVYTGELFF. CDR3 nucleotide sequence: TGCGCCAGCAGCCAAGATGAGCAGCGGGTATACACCGGGGAGCTGTTTTTT.

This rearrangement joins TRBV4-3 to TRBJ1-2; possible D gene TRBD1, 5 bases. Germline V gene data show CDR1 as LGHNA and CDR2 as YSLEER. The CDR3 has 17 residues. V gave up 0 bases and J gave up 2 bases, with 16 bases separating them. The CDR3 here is CASSQETGHSNNYGYTF. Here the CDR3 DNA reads TGCGCCAGCAGCCAAGAGACGGGGCACTCTAACAACTATGGCTACACCTTC.

CDR3 DNA sequence: TGTGCCAGTACTCGGACAGGGGGCAACTCTGGGGCCAACGTCCTGACTTTC. Encoded protein: CASTRTGGNSGANVLTF. The chain links TRBV19 to TRBJ2-6, with 11 bases aligning to TRBD1. The CDR3 is 17 residues long. J gave up 0 bases and V 7 bases, and 5 bases lay outside the gene matches. Germline CDR1 and CDR2: LNHDA and SQIVND (reference sequence).

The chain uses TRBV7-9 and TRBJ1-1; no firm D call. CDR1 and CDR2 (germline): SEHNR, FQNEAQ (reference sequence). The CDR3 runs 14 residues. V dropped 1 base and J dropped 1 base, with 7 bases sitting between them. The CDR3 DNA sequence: TGTGCCAGCAGCTTAGATCTCTGGAACACTGAAGCTTTCTTT. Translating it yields CASSLDLWNTEAFF. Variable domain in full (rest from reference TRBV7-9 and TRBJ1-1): DTGVSQNPRHKITKRGQNVTFRCDPISEHNRLYWYRQTLGQGPEFLTYFQNEAQLEKSRLLSDRFSAERPKGSFSTLEIQRTEQGDSAMYLCASSLDLWNTEAFFGQGTRLTVV.

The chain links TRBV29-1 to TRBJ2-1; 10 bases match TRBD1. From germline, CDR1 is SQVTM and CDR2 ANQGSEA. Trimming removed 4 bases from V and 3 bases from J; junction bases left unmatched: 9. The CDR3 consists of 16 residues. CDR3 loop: CSVVRPGQGIYNEQFF. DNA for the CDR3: TGCAGCGTTGTCCGACCGGGACAGGGGATCTACAATGAGCAGTTCTTC.

The CDR3 bases are TGTGCCAGCAGTAGGGACAGTAACTATGGCTACACCTTC. The encoded protein is CASSRDSNYGYTF. The V gene is TRBV6-2 or TRBV6-3, the J gene TRBJ1-2; 7 bases fit TRBD1. This CDR3 spans 13 amino acids. The trim removed 5 bases at V and 1 base at J, leaving 1 base unmatched. Looked up from germline, CDR1 is MNHEY and CDR2 is SVGEGT.

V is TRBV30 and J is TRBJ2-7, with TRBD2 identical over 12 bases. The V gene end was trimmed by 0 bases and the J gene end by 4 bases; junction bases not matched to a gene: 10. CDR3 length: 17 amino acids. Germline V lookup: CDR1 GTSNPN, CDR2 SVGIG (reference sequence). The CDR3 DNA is TGTGCCTGGAGTGTAAGTCCCAGACTAGCGGGAGCTTACGAGCAGTACTTC. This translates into CAWSVSPRLAGAYEQYF.